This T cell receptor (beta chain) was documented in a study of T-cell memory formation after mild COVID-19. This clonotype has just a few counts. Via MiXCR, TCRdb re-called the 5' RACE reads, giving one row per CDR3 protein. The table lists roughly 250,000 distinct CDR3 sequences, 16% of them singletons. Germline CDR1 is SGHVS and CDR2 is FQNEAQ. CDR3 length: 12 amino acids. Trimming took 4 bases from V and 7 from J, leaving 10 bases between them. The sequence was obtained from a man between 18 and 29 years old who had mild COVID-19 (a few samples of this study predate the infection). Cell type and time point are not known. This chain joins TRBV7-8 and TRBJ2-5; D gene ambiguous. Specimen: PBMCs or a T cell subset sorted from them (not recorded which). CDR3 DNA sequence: TGTGCCAGCAGCTACCAGGCCGGGACCCAGTACTTC. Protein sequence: CASSYQAGTQYF. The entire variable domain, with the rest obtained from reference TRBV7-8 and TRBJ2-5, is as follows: GAGVSQSPRYKVAKRGQDVALRCDPISGHVSLFWYQQALGQGPEFLTYFQNEAQLDKSGLPSDRFFAERPEGSVSTLKIQRTQQEDSAVYLCASSYQAGTQYFGPGTRLLVL.